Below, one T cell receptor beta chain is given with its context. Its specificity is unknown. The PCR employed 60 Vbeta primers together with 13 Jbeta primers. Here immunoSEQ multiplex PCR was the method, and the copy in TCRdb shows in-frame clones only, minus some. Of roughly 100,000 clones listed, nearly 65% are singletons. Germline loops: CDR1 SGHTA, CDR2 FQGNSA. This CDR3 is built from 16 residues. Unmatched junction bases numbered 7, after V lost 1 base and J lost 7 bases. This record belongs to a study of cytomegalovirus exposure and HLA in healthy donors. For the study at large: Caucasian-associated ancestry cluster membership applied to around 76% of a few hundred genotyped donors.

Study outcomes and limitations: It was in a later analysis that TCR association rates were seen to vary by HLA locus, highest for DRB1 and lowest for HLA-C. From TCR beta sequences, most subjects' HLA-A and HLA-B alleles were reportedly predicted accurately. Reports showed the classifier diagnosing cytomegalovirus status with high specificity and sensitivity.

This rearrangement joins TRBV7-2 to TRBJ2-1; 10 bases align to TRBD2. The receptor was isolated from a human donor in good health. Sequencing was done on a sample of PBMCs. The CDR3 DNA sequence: TGTGCCAGCAGCTTAGTAGGTAGCGGGAGGAGAAATGAGCAGTTCTTC. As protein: CASSLVGSGRRNEQFF.